Following are 23 T cell receptor beta chains from one sample sequenced in a study of shared clonotypes between healthy human individuals. Sequenced by immunoSEQ multiplex PCR; TCRdb stores in-frame clones only, minus some. The data contain some 2.4 million clones, 93% of them seen just once; the ten biggest clones take up more than 0.35%. What was sequenced was naive CD4+ T cells from PBMCs. Sample subset: CD45RA+ positively selected. The receptors originated from a young man in good health. Some clones in this sample may be carry-over from other donors' samples.

The gene calls are TRBV6-6 and TRBJ1-3; D is unresolved. Trimming took off 2 bases at V and 0 bases at J, with 11 bases between the two ends. Germline values: CDR1 MNHNY, CDR2 SVGAGI (reference sequence). The length of the CDR3 is 16 residues. The CDR3: CASSYGQAFSGNTIYF. CDR3 in DNA: TGTGCCAGCAGTTACGGGCAGGCCTTCTCTGGAAACACCATATATTTT.

The chain uses TRBV18 and TRBJ1-2; D gene ambiguous. Between the trimmed V and J ends, which lost 0 bases and 7 bases, there was a span of 12 bases. Germline V CDR1 and CDR2: KGHSH, LQKENI. This CDR3 spans 14 amino acids. As DNA, the CDR3 is TGTGCCAGCTCACCACCGGAGGGTGTTCGTGGCTACACCTTC. Translating gives CASSPPEGVRGYTF.

With regard to this clone: The sample has other DNA sequences that encode this CDR3 too. This rearrangement joins TRBV6-1 to TRBJ1-1; D call uncertain. CDR1 and CDR2 from the germline V gene are MNHNS and SASEGT. Trimming removed 5 bases at V and 1 base at J, with 5 bases between. The CDR3 has 12 residues. The CDR3 coding sequence is TGTGCCAGCAGTTATCGGAACACTGAAGCTTTCTTT. Translation gives CASSYRNTEAFF.

A few counts support this clone. The CDR3 region has the DNA TGTGCCAGCAGCTCCCCCGTGACGGCTGAAGCTTTCTTT. As protein: CASSSPVTAEAFF. The genes are TRBV14 and TRBJ1-1; D is unresolved. Trimming pared 5 bases from V and 6 bases from J, leaving 13 bases between. Germline V gene lookup returns CDR1 SGHDN and CDR2 FVKESK. CDR3 size: 13 residues.

CDR3 region: CASSPRRLALDEQFF. The CDR3 nucleotides are TGTGCCAGCAGCCCTAGAAGGCTAGCACTCGATGAGCAGTTCTTC. The rearrangement links TRBV9 to TRBJ2-1; D possibly corresponds to TRBD2 (5 bases). The length of the CDR3 is 15 residues. Deletions cut 4 bases from V and 8 bases from J, with 19 bases between. Per germline, CDR1 SGDLS and CDR2 YYNGEE. The full variable domain, its missing parts supplied by reference TRBV9 and TRBJ2-1, is DSGVTQTPKHLITATGQRVTLRCSPRSGDLSVYWYQQSLDQGLQFLIQYYNGEERAKGNILERFSAQQFPDLHSELNLSSLELGDSALYFCASSPRRLALDEQFFGPGTRLTVL.

This chain joins TRBV20-1 and TRBJ2-1; D is unclear. The CDR3 contains 11 residues. The V gene's germline CDR1 is DFQATT and CDR2 SNEGSKA (reference sequence). V gave up 5 bases and J gave up 9 bases, with 11 bases separating them. This CDR3 reads CSASRIPEQFF. The CDR3 nucleotides are TGCAGTGCTTCCAGGATCCCTGAGCAGTTCTTC.

With regard to this clone: Other DNA sequences within the sample encode an identical CDR3. This rearrangement joins TRBV7-2 to TRBJ1-1; D is unresolved. The V gene lost 1 base and the J gene lost 5 bases, with 5 bases spanning the gap. The length of the CDR3 is 12 residues. Germline lookup yields CDR1 SGHTA and CDR2 FQGNSA. The CDR3 spells CASSLVVTEAFF. As DNA, the CDR3 is TGTGCCAGCAGCTTAGTTGTTACTGAAGCTTTCTTT.

The V and J genes are TRBV4-1 and TRBJ1-3; no firm D call. The CDR3 totals 18 residues. V was pared by 0 bases and J by 2 bases, with 17 bases between. Germline V lookup: CDR1 MGHRA, CDR2 YSYEKL. This CDR3 reads CASSQDRRGPRTGNTIYF. In nucleotides, the CDR3 is TGCGCCAGCAGCCAAGACCGGAGAGGACCTAGAACTGGAAACACCATATATTTT.

The rearrangement links TRBV5-1 to TRBJ1-1; TRBD1 matches 9 bases. Germline lookup yields CDR1 SGHRS and CDR2 YFSETQ. The ends lost 4 bases at V and 5 bases at J; junction bases unmatched: 3. This CDR3 comprises 13 residues. CDR3 region: CASSEGTGTEAFF. The CDR3 region has the DNA TGCGCCAGCAGCGAAGGGACAGGGACTGAAGCTTTCTTT.

Here the CDR3 DNA reads TGTGCCAGCAGCTTAGATAAATCCCGTGAGCAGTTCTTC. Residues: CASSLDKSREQFF. The genes are TRBV7-2 and TRBJ2-1, with no clear D. Trimming stripped 1 base from V and 9 bases from J, with 10 bases between. CDR1 is SGHTA and CDR2 is FQGNSA in the germline V gene. This CDR3 has 13 residues.

V and J are TRBV6-7 and TRBJ2-3, with 8 bases aligning to TRBD1. TRBV6-7 is filed as an ORF, its function uncertain. The ends lost 9 bases at V and 15 bases at J; junction bases unmatched: 14. This CDR3 comprises 12 residues. The CDR3 DNA is TGTGCCAGACGGACAGGGAGGACGTCTGATTATTTT. It encodes CARRTGRTSDYF.

The rearrangement uses TRBV4-3 and TRBJ2-3; 7 bases align to TRBD2. Trimming removed 3 bases from V and 7 bases from J; junction bases left unmatched: 19. CDR3 length equals 18 residues. CDR1 LGHNA and CDR2 YSLEER come from the germline V gene. CDR3 coding DNA: TGCGCCAGCAGCCAGGGCTTAAAGCGGGACTTCTTCCACCATACGCAGTATTTT. Translation gives CASSQGLKRDFFHHTQYF.

The CDR3 DNA reads as TGCGCCAGCAGCTCAGGGGACAGCTGGGCCCCGGCTTTCTTT. Encoded protein: CASSSGDSWAPAFF. The V and J genes are TRBV5-1 and TRBJ1-1; 7 nucleotides line up with TRBD1. With 3 bases clipped from V and 11 bases from J, the junction kept 13 bases outside the gene matches. The CDR3 is made up of 14 amino acids. Germline V gene data show CDR1 as SGHRS and CDR2 as YFSETQ.

V usage is TRBV5-1 and J usage is TRBJ2-5; 7 bases match TRBD1. Germline trimming cut 4 bases from V and 1 base from J; bases unmatched to any gene: 7. The length of the CDR3 is 15 residues. Per germline, CDR1 SGHRS and CDR2 YFSETQ. The CDR3 protein is CASSIQWTGQETQYF. DNA of the CDR3: TGCGCCAGCAGCATACAATGGACAGGCCAAGAGACCCAGTACTTC.

The rearrangement joins TRBV28 to TRBJ1-2, with D perhaps TRBD1 (6 bases). The CDR3 runs 14 residues. Germline V gene data show CDR1 as MDHEN and CDR2 as SYDVKM. Trimming shortened V by 2 bases and J by 6 bases, and 13 bases separated the two germline ends. CDR3 nucleotide sequence: TGTGCCAGCAGTTTACTCCGCAGGGGCCATGGCTACACCTTC. Amino acids: CASSLLRRGHGYTF.

The chain employs TRBV30 and TRBJ1-5, with D unresolved. Germline V gene data show CDR1 as GTSNPN and CDR2 as SVGIG (reference sequence). The CDR3 runs to 14 residues. V shed 2 bases and J shed 0 bases, with 8 bases lying between them. The CDR3 nucleotides read TGTGCCTGGAGTTCGCTAAATAGCAATCAGCCCCAGCATTTT. This encodes CAWSSLNSNQPQHF.

The chain employs TRBV11-2 and TRBJ1-1, with D hard to call. Trimming took 2 bases from V and 2 from J, leaving 9 bases between them. This CDR3 is 14 amino acids long. CDR1 is SGHAT and CDR2 is FQNNGV in the germline V gene. This CDR3 is CASSLLLSNTEAFF. The CDR3 nucleotides are TGTGCCAGCAGCTTACTCCTTAGTAACACTGAAGCTTTCTTT.

The chain combines TRBV10-3 with TRBJ2-4; TRBD1 agrees at 9 bases. Germline V gives CDR1 ENHRY, CDR2 SYGVKD. After removal of 4 bases from V and 9 bases from J, the junction contained 13 bases not matched to a gene. There are 16 residues in the CDR3. The CDR3 bases are TGTGCCATCAGTGGGCCCCGGACAGGGGAAGGGGGCATTCAGTACTTC. It yields the protein CAISGPRTGEGGIQYF.

This sequence joins TRBV6-1 and TRBJ2-3, with 8 bases identical to TRBD1. Germline CDR1 MNHNS, CDR2 SASEGT. There are 16 residues in the CDR3. Losses at the gene ends were 6 bases for V and 2 bases for J; bases not matched to a gene: 10. CDR3 loop: CASSEQGVVTTDTQYF. The DNA for the CDR3 is TGTGCCAGCAGCGAACAGGGGGTTGTAACCACAGATACGCAGTATTTT.

The chain has TRBV7-2 and TRBJ2-1, with 9 bases lining up with TRBD2. Germline CDR1 and CDR2: SGHTA and FQGNSA. V trimming: 1 base; J trimming: 8 bases; junction bases outside the gene matches: 12. This CDR3 has 17 residues. The CDR3 protein is CASSLVGSGSGADEQFF. CDR3 nucleotide sequence: TGTGCCAGCAGCTTAGTGGGTAGCGGGAGCGGGGCAGATGAGCAGTTCTTC.

The rearrangement links TRBV19 to TRBJ1-1, with D hard to call. The germline gives CDR1 LNHDA, CDR2 SQIVND (reference sequence). CDR3 length: 11 amino acids. Trimming cost V 7 bases and J 6 bases, with 9 bases left between them. The CDR3 nucleotides read TGTGCCAGTATGAGGTCGGCTGAAGCTTTCTTT. Translated: CASMRSAEAFF.

The gene calls are TRBV19 and TRBJ2-5, with a possible D match to TRBD2 (6 bases). Germline-derived CDR1 and CDR2 are LNHDA and SQIVND (reference sequence). This CDR3 has 15 amino acids. Trimming took off 9 bases at V and 5 bases at J, with 22 bases between the two ends. DNA for the CDR3: TGTGCCAGCAAGGGGACTCACCTAGGGTTGGAGACCCAGTACTTC. Protein sequence: CASKGTHLGLETQYF.

Of note for this clone: Different DNA sequences within this sample yield the same CDR3. CDR3 DNA sequence: TGCGCCAGCAGCCCTGGACAGGGGAACTATGGCTACACCTTC. Residues: CASSPGQGNYGYTF. The chain couples TRBV5-1 to TRBJ1-2; 9 bases match TRBD1. The CDR3 consists of 14 residues. Germline V gene lookup returns CDR1 SGHRS and CDR2 YFSETQ. Trimming at V came to 4 bases and at J to 2 bases, leaving 3 bases not matched to a gene. Full variable domain (missing parts from reference TRBV5-1 and TRBJ1-2): KAGVTQTPRYLIKTRGQQVTLSCSPISGHRSVSWYQQTPGQGLQFLFEYFSETQRNKGNFPGRFSGRQFSNSRSEMNVSTLELGDSALYLCASSPGQGNYGYTFGSGTRLTVV.